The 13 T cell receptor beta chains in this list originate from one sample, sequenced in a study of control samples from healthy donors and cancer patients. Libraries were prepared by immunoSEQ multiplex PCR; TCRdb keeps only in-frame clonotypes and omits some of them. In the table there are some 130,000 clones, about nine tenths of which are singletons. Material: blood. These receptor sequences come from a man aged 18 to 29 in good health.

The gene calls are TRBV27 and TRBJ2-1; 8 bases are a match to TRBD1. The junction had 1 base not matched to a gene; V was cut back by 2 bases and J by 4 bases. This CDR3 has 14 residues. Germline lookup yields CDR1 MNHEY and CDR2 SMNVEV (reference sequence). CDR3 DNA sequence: TGTGCCAGCAGTTTAGACAGGGGTTACAATGAGCAGTTCTTC. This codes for CASSLDRGYNEQFF.

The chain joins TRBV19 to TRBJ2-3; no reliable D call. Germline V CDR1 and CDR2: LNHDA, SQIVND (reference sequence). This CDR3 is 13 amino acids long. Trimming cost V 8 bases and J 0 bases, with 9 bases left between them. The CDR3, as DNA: TGTGCCAGTGCCTTAACTAGCACAGATACGCAGTATTTT. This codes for CASALTSTDTQYF.

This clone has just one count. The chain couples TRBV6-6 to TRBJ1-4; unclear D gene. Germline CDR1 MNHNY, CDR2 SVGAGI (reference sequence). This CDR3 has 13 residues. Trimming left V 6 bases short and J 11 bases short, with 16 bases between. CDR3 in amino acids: CASSLGPPNKLFF. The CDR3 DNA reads TGTGCCAGCAGCCTCGGGCCCCCGAACAAACTGTTTTTT.

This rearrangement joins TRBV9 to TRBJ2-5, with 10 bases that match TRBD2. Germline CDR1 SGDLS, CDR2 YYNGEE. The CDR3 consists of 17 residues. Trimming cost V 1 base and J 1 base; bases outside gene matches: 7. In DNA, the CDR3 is TGTGCCAGCAGCGTAACCTTTTTAGCGGGGGGCCAAGAGACCCAGTACTTC. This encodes CASSVTFLAGGQETQYF.

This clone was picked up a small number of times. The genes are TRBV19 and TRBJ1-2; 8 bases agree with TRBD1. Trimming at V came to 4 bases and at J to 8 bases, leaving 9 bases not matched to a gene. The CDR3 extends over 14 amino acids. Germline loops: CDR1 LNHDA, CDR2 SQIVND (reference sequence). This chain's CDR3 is CASSNTGGIKGYTF. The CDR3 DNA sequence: TGTGCCAGTAGTAACACAGGGGGGATCAAAGGCTACACCTTC.

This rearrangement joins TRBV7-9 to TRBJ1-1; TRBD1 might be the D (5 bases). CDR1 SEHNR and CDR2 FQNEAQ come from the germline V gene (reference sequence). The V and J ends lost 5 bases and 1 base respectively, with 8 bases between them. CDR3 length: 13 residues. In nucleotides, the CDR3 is TGTGCCAGCAGCCCGCAGGGGAACACTGAAGCTTTCTTT. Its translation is CASSPQGNTEAFF. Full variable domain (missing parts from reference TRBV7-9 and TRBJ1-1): DTGVSQNPRHKITKRGQNVTFRCDPISEHNRLYWYRQTLGQGPEFLTYFQNEAQLEKSRLLSDRFSAERPKGSFSTLEIQRTEQGDSAMYLCASSPQGNTEAFFGQGTRLTVV.

The CDR3 DNA is TGTGCCAGCAGTTGGGACAATTCTGAAGCTTTCTTT. It yields the protein CASSWDNSEAFF. This chain connects TRBV6-5 to TRBJ1-1, with a weak D call TRBD1 (6 bases). The length of the CDR3 is 12 residues. Germline CDR1 reads MNHEY; CDR2 reads SVGAGI. The ends were cut back, 4 bases at V and 6 bases at J, with 9 bases in the middle.

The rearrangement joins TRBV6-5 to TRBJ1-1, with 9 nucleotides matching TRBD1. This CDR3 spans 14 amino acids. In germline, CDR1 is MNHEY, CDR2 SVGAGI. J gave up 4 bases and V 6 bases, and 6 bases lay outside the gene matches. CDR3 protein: CASSWDRDITEAFF. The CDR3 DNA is TGTGCCAGCAGCTGGGACAGGGACATCACTGAAGCTTTCTTT.

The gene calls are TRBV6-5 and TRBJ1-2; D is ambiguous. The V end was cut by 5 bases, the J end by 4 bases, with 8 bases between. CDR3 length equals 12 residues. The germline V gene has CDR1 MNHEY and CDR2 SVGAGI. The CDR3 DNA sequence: TGTGCCAGCAGTAACCGAGGCTATGGCTACACCTTC. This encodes CASSNRGYGYTF.

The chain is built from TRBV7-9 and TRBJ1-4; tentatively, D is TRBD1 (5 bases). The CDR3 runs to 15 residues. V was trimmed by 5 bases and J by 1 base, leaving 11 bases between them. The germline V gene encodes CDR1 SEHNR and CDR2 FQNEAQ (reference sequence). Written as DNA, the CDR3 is TGTGCCAGCAGCGCTCAGGGTGGAACTAATGAAAAACTGTTTTTT. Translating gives CASSAQGGTNEKLFF.

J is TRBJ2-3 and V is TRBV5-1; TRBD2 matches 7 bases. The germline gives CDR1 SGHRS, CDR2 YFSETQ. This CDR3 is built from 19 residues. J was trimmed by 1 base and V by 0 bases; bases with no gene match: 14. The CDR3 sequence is CASSLGDWEYSGGTDTQYF. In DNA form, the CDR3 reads TGCGCCAGCAGCTTGGGGGACTGGGAGTACAGCGGGGGCACAGATACGCAGTATTTT. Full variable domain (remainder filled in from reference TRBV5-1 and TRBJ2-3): KAGVTQTPRYLIKTRGQQVTLSCSPISGHRSVSWYQQTPGQGLQFLFEYFSETQRNKGNFPGRFSGRQFSNSRSEMNVSTLELGDSALYLCASSLGDWEYSGGTDTQYFGPGTRLTVL.

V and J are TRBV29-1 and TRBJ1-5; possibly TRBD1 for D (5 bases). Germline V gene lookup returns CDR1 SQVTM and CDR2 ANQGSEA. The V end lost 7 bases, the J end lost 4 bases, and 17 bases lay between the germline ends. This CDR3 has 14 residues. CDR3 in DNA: TGCAGCGCCCCCGGGACTGCCGTTAATCAGCCCCAGCATTTT. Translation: CSAPGTAVNQPQHF.

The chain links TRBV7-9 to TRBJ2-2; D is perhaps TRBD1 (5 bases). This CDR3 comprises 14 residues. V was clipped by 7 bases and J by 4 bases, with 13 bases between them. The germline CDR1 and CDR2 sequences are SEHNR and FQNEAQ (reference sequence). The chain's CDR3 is CASTQGVGTGELFF. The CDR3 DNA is TGTGCCAGCACCCAAGGGGTCGGCACCGGGGAGCTGTTTTTT.